This T cell receptor (beta chain) was retrieved from a study of blood T cell repertoires in COVID-19. As handled by the study authors: Nucleated cell counts were estimated from reference gene primer amplification. The table came from immunoSEQ multiplex PCR; TCRdb's copy has only in-frame clones and leaves some out. From that table come the V and J calls and clone size; the DNA was used to work out D and trimming. Of some 260,000 clones listed, about 68% were seen once; the top ten hold over 3%. CDR3 length: 17 amino acids. Germline loops: CDR1 SGHAT, CDR2 FQNNGV. With V trimmed by 1 base and J by 4 bases, 7 bases remained unmatched.

Material for sequencing was peripheral blood. This receptor was obtained from a woman over 75 with acute or convalescent COVID-19. The rearrangement links TRBV11-2 to TRBJ2-1; 10 positions agree with TRBD2. CDR3 loop: CASSLGFRAGGYNEQFF. The CDR3 DNA sequence: TGTGCCAGCAGCTTAGGGTTTAGAGCGGGGGGGTACAATGAGCAGTTCTTC.